This paragraph reports one TCR beta chain. Some clones are missing from TCRdb's copy, which holds only in-frame ones; the method was immunoSEQ multiplex PCR. The sample lists some 60,000 clones, 60% to 85% occurring once. This specimen comes from a study of T cell responses to AZD1222 COVID-19 vaccine. Germline CDR1 MNHEY, CDR2 SMNVEV (reference sequence). This CDR3 has 16 residues. Trimming cost V 4 bases and J 9 bases; bases outside gene matches: 11. V gene TRBV27 combines with J gene TRBJ2-1, with 11 bases identical to TRBD2. The origin of this receptor is an adult who received the AZD1222 COVID-19 vaccine. This specimen was peripheral blood, taken 28 days after the second AZD1222 dose. The CDR3: CASSSFGLAGGREQFF. The CDR3 DNA reads TGTGCCAGCAGTTCTTTCGGCCTAGCGGGGGGCCGTGAGCAGTTCTTC.